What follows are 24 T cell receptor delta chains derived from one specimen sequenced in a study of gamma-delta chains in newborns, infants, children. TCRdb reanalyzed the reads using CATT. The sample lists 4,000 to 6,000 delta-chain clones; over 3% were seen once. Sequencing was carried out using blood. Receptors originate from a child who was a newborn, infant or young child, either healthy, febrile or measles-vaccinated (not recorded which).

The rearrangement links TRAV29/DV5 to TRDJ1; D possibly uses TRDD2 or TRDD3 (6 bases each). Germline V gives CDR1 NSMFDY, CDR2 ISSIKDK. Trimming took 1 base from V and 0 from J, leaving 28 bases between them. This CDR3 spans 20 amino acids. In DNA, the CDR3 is TGTGCAGCAAGCCCTTCCCCCTTCGCCTTGGGGGTCAGATACACCGATAAACTCATCTTT. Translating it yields CAASPSPFALGVRYTDKLIF.

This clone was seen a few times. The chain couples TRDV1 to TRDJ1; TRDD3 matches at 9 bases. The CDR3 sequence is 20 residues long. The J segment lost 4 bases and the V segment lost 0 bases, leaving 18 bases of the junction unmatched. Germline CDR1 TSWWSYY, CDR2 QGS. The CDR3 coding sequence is TGTGCTCTTGGGGAACTGGAATACATAAGGGGATACGTCTCGGGCGATAAACTCATCTTT. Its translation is CALGELEYIRGYVSGDKLIF.

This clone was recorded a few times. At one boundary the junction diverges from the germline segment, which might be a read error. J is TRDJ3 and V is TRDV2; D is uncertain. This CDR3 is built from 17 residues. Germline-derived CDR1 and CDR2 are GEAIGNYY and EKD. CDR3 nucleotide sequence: TGCGCCTGTGACCAGATCGGAAGCTTCTGGGACACCCGACAGATGTTTTTC. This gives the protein CACDQIGSFWDTRQMFF.

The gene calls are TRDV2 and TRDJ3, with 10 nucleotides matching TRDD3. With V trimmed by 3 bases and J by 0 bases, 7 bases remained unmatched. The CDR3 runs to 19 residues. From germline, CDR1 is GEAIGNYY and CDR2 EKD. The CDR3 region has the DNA TGTGCCTGTGACGTACTGGGGGATCTCAGCTCCTGGGACACCCGACAGATGTTTTTC. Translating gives CACDVLGDLSSWDTRQMFF.

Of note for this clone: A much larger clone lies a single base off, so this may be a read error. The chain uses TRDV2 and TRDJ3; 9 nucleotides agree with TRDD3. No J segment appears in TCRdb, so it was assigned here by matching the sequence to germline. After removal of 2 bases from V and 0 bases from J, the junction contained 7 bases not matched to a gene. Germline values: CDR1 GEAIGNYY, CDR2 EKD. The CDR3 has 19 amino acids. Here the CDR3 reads CACDNVLGESSWDTRQMFF. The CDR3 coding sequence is TGTGCCTGTGACAACGTACTGGGGGAGAGCTCCTGGGACACCCGACAGATGTTTTTC.

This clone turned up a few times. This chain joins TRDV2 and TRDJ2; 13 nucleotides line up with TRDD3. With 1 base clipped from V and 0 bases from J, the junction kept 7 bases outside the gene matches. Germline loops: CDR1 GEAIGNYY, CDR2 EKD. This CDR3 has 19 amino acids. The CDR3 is CACDTVLGDTTALTAQLFF. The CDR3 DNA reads TGTGCCTGTGACACGGTACTGGGGGATACGACGGCTTTGACAGCACAACTCTTCTTT.

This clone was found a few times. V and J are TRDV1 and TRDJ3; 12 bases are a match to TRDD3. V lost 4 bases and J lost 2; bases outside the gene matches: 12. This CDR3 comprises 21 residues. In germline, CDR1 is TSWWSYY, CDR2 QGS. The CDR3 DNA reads TGTGCTCTTGGGGGTACTGGGGGATACCCTAGGAGCCCCTGGGACACCCGACAGATGTTTTTC. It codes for CALGGTGGYPRSPWDTRQMFF.

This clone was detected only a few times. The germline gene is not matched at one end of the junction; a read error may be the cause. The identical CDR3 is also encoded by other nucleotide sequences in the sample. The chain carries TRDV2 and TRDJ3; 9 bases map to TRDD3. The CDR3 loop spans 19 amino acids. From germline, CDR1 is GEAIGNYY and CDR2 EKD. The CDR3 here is CACDTVGDTRSWDTRQMFF. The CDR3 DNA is TGTGCCTGTGACACCGTAGGGGATACGCGCTCCTGGGACACCAGACAGATGTTTTTC.

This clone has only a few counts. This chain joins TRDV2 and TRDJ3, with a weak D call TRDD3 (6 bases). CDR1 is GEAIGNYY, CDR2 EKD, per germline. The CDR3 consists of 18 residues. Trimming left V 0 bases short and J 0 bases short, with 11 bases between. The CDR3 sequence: CACDTWGARSWDTRQMFF. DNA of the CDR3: TGTGCCTGTGACACCTGGGGGGCCCGCTCCTGGGACACCCGACAGATGTTTTTC.

CDR3 sequence (DNA): TGTGCCTGTGACGCACTGGGGGATACGGTAGCTTTGACAGCACAACTCTTCTTT. It translates to CACDALGDTVALTAQLFF. The V call is TRDV2, the J call TRDJ2; the match to TRDD3 covers 13 bases. This CDR3 comprises 18 residues. CDR1 is GEAIGNYY and CDR2 is EKD in the germline V gene. J lost 0 bases, V lost 3 bases, and 6 bases had no gene match.

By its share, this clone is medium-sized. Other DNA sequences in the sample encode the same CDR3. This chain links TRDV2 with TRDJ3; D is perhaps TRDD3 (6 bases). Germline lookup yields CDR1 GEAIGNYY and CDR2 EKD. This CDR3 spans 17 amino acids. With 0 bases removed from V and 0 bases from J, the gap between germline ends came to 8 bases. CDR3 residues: CACDTVGGSWDTRQMFF. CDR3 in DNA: TGTGCCTGTGACACCGTGGGGGGCTCCTGGGACACCCGACAGATGTTTTTC.

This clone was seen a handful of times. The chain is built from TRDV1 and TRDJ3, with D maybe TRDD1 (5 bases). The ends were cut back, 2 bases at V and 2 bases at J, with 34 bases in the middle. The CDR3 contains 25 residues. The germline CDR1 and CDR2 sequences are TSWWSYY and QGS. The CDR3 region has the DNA TGTGCTCTTGGGGAAGTTACCCGGATGTCTCAAGATCTACATAGTAGGCCCTGGGACACCCGACAGATGTTTTTC. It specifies CALGEVTRMSQDLHSRPWDTRQMFF.

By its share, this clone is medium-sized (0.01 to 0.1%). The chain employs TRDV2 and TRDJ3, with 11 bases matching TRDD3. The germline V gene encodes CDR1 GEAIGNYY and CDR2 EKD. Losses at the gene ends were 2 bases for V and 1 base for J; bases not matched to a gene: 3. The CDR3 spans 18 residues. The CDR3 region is CACDRLGDRSWDTRQMFF. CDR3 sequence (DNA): TGTGCCTGTGACAGACTGGGGGATAGATCCTGGGACACCCGACAGATGTTTTTC.

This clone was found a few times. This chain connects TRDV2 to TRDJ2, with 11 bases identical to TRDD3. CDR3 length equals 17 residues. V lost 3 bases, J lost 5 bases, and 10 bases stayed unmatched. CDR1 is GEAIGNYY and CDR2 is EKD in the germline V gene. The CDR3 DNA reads TGTGCCTGTGACGAACTACTGGGGGATATGTCAACAGCACAACTCTTCTTT. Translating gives CACDELLGDMSTAQLFF.

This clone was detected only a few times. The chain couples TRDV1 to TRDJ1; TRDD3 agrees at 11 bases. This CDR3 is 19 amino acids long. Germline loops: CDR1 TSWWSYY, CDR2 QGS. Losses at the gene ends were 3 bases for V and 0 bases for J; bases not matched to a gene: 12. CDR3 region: CALGDYRGLGDTYTDKLIF. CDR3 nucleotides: TGTGCTCTTGGGGACTACCGCGGTCTGGGGGATACCTACACCGATAAACTCATCTTT.

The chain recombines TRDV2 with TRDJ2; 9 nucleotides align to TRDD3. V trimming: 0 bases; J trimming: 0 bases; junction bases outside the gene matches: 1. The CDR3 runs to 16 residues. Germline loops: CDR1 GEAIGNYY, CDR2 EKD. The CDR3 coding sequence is TGTGCCTGTGACACCTGGGGGATAGCTTTGACAGCACAACTCTTCTTT. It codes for CACDTWGIALTAQLFF.

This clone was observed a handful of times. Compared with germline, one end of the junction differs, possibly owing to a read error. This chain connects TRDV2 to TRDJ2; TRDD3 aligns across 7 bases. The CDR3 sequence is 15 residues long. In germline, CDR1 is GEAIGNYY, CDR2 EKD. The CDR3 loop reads CACDTAGDLTAQLFF. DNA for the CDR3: TGTGCCTGTGACACCGCGGGGGATCTGACGGCACAACTCTTCTTT.

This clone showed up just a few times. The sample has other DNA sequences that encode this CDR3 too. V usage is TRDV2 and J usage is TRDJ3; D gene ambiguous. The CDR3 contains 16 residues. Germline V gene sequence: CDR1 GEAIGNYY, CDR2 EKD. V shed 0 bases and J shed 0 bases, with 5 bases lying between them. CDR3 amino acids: CACDTISSWDTRQMFF. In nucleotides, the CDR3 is TGTGCCTGTGACACCATCAGCTCCTGGGACACCCGACAGATGTTTTTC.

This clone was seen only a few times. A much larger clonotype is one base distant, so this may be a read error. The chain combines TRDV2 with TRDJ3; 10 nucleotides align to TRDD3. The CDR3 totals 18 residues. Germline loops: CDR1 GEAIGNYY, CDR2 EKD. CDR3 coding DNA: TGTGCCTGTGACACCGTACTGGGGGATTCCTGTGACACCCGACAGATGTTTTTC. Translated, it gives CACDTVLGDSCDTRQMFF.

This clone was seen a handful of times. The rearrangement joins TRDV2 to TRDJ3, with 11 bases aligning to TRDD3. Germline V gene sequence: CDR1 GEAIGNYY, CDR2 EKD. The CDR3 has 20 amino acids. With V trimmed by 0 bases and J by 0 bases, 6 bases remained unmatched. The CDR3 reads CACDTVDTGGYSWDTRQMFF. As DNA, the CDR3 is TGTGCCTGTGACACCGTCGATACTGGGGGATACTCCTGGGACACCCGACAGATGTTTTTC.

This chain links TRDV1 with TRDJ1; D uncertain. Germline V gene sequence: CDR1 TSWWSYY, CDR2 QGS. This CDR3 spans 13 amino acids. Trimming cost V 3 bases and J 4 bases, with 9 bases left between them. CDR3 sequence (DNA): TGTGCTCTTGGGGATGGCCTTTACGATAAACTCATCTTT. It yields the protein CALGDGLYDKLIF.

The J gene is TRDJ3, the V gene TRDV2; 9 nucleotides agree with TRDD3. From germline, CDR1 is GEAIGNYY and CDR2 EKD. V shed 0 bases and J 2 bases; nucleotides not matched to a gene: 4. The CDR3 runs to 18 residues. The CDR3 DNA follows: TGTGCCTGTGACACCGGGGGATACAAGCCCTGGGACACCCGACAGATGTTTTTC. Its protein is CACDTGGYKPWDTRQMFF.

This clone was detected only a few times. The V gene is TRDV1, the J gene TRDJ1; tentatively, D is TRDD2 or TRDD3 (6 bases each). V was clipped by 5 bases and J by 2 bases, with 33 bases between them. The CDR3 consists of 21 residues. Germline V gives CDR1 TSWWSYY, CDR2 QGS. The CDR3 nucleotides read TGTGCTCTTGGGAACTCTTCCTCTTATCGGGGGACGACGTCTAGGACCGATAAACTCATCTTT. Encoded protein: CALGNSSSYRGTTSRTDKLIF.

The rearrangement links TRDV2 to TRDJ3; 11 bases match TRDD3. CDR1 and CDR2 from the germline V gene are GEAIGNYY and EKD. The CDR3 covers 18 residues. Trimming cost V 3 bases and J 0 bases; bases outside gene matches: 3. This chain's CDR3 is CACDFTGGYSWDTRQMFF. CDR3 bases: TGTGCCTGTGACTTTACTGGGGGATACTCCTGGGACACCCGACAGATGTTTTTC.